These T cell receptor beta chains were read from a single sample in a study of identical twins. MiXCR, run by TCRdb on the 5' RACE reads, gives a single entry per CDR3 protein. This repertoire shows 520,000 or so distinct CDR3 sequences, under 25% found once; its top ten account for roughly 0.91%. This sample also belongs to another study, concerning T cells expressing NK-cell markers.

The sequencing sample was made of CD4+ T cells sorted from blood. All receptors derive from a woman aged 18-29 years in good health. CDR3s include the opening cysteine and the closing phenylalanine or tryptophan. Each record gives: J gene, V gene, D gene, clone size, CDR3 DNA, CDR3 protein. A D gene is named only where the DNA matches it firmly. Not all rows give a size; the values are once, few, many and, for expanded clones, a class.

J: TRBJ1-1
V: TRBV20-1
D: -
size: -
DNA: TGCAGTGCTCATACCTATGCGACTGAAGCTTTCTTT
CDR3: CSAHTYATEAFF

J: TRBJ2-7
V: TRBV11-2
D: -
size: few
DNA: TGTGCCAGCAGGAAGATCGGGACGGGGAACCACGAGCAGTACTTC
CDR3: CASRKIGTGNHEQYF

J: TRBJ1-5
V: TRBV20-1
D: -
size: many
DNA: TGCAGTGCAAGCTATGGGGATAGCAATCAGCCCCAGCATTTT
CDR3: CSASYGDSNQPQHF

J: TRBJ1-2
V: TRBV4-1
D: TRBD1
size: -
DNA: TGCGCCAGCAGCCAACACGGCAGGGGGAGTGGAGGCTACACCTTC
CDR3: CASSQHGRGSGGYTF

J: TRBJ1-1
V: TRBV7-2
D: -
size: -
DNA: TGTGCCAGCAGCTTATCCGTCCAGGGAAGAACTGAAGCTTTCTTT
CDR3: CASSLSVQGRTEAFF

J: TRBJ2-5
V: TRBV29-1
D: -
size: many
DNA: TGCAGCGTTCAAGAGGCTCAAGAGACCCAGTACTTC
CDR3: CSVQEAQETQYF

J: TRBJ2-1
V: TRBV7-7
D: TRBD2
size: few
DNA: TGTGCTAGCAGCTTTCGTCCGGGGGGAAACAATGAGCAGTTCTTC
CDR3: CASSFRPGGNNEQFF

J: TRBJ2-7
V: TRBV12-3/TRBV12-4
D: TRBD1
size: few
DNA: TGTGCCAGCAGTTTGGAAGGGACAGTATACTTCTTC
CDR3: CASSLEGTVYFF

J: TRBJ1-3
V: TRBV7-9
D: -
size: -
DNA: TGTGCCAGCAGCACTATGCCAGGGGACACCATATATTTT
CDR3: CASSTMPGDTIYF

J: TRBJ2-3
V: TRBV25-1
D: -
size: -
DNA: TGTGCCAGCAGCCGGGGGTCGCGCACAGATACGCAGTATTTT
CDR3: CASSRGSRTDTQYF

J: TRBJ2-7
V: TRBV12-3/TRBV12-4
D: TRBD1
size: -
DNA: TGTGCCAGCAGTGCTGGACAGGGGAGACACGAGCAGTACTTC
CDR3: CASSAGQGRHEQYF

J: TRBJ2-1
V: TRBV3-1
D: -
size: -
DNA: TGTGCCAGCAGCCAAGCCAGGGCCAATGAGCAGTTCTTC
CDR3: CASSQARANEQFF

J: TRBJ1-2
V: TRBV20-1
D: -
size: few
DNA: TGCAGTGCTAGTCATACTAACTATGGCTACACCTTC
CDR3: CSASHTNYGYTF

J: TRBJ2-7
V: TRBV12-3/TRBV12-4
D: -
size: many
DNA: TGTGCCAGCAGTACTACGGACAGCTCCTACGAGCAGTACTTC
CDR3: CASSTTDSSYEQYF

J: TRBJ1-1
V: TRBV5-1
D: TRBD1
size: few
DNA: TGCGCCAGCAGCTTCGAGTTGGGACAGGGAAACACTGAAGCTTTCTTT
CDR3: CASSFELGQGNTEAFF

J: TRBJ2-7
V: TRBV5-1
D: TRBD2
size: -
DNA: TGCGCCAGCAGCTCGATCGGGGGGGCAGCGTACGAGCAGTACTTC
CDR3: CASSSIGGAAYEQYF